These 16 T cell receptor beta chains originate from one sample sequenced in a study of regulatory T cells in long-lasting Graves disease (dated by TCRdb to about 2021). Receptor libraries were prepared by multiplex PCR. Sequencing relied on an Illumina HiSeq 4000. CDR3 regions were amplified by Arm-PCR with iRepertoire HTBI primers to construct TCR beta libraries. TCRdb reworked the public reads: Q25 trimming with fastp, MiXCR clone assembly, productive beta chains retained. When rows share a CDR3 protein, they turn into one entry using the most common DNA and genes. The sample data list roughly 420,000 distinct CDR3 sequences, and less than 15% of these were observed just once. 17% of the sample lies in the top ten. The time point label, as the study defines it: newly diagnosed GD, antithyroid drugs for less than 3 months. For both TCR sequencing and RNA sequencing, RNA was extracted from PBMCs in TRIzol.

Another study also made use of these data, one on T cells in Graves' hyperthyroidism and ophthalmopathy.

Here the sequenced sample was peripheral blood mononuclear cells (PBMCs), taken at new diagnosis, from a patient treated with antithyroid drugs. The receptors originated from a woman in her forties or fifties with Graves disease. Donor details come from another sample of the same person, matched by shared clones.

This rearrangement joins TRBV25-1 to TRBJ1-2; 9 positions agree with TRBD1. Unmatched junction bases numbered 2, after V lost 0 bases and J lost 3 bases. The CDR3 covers 15 residues. Germline lookup yields CDR1 MGHDK and CDR2 SYGVNS. CDR3 DNA: TGTGCCAGCAGTGAATATCGACAGGGGGACTATGGCTACACCTTC. Protein: CASSEYRQGDYGYTF.

In this sample, this clonotype turned up many times. The chain joins TRBV20-1 to TRBJ2-5; the D is unclear. The J call may be faulty, since TRBJ2-1 better matches the DNA end. The CDR3 covers 12 residues. The germline CDR1 and CDR2 sequences are DFQATT and SNEGSKA (reference sequence). The CDR3 loop reads CSARDPWQGQFF. Written as DNA, the CDR3 is TGCAGTGCTAGAGATCCCTGGCAAGGGCAGTTCTTC.

The table lists this clonotype with many counts. The chain has TRBV28 and TRBJ2-1, with TRBD1 matching over 9 bases. Germline trimming cut 2 bases from V and 9 bases from J; bases unmatched to any gene: 8. Germline V gene sequence: CDR1 MDHEN, CDR2 SYDVKM. The CDR3 totals 15 residues. CDR3 loop: CASSLRRTGVGEQFF. DNA for the CDR3: TGTGCCAGCAGTTTACGTAGGACAGGGGTAGGTGAGCAGTTCTTC.

This clonotype was observed many times. The V and J genes are TRBV6-1 and TRBJ2-1, with D tentatively TRBD1 (7 bases). The V end was cut by 5 bases, the J end by 7 bases, with 18 bases between. This CDR3 has 15 amino acids. The germline V gene has CDR1 MNHNS and CDR2 SASEGT. CDR3 in DNA: TGTGCCAGCAGTCAACAGGGGCTAGCGTCGAATGAGCAGTTCTTC. It specifies CASSQQGLASNEQFF.

The chain recombines TRBV6-1 with TRBJ2-4; D is undetermined. CDR3 size: 15 residues. Deletions cut 5 bases from V and 8 bases from J, with 19 bases between. Germline V gene sequence: CDR1 MNHNS, CDR2 SASEGT. CDR3 amino acids: CASSPRSGPVDIQYF. Here the CDR3 DNA reads TGTGCCAGCAGTCCAAGGAGTGGTCCGGTAGACATTCAGTACTTC.

This clonotype came up many times. V gene TRBV7-3 combines with J gene TRBJ2-7; perhaps D is TRBD1 or TRBD2 (5 bases each). The V and J ends lost 3 bases and 4 bases respectively, with 22 bases between them. The CDR3 has 17 residues. Germline CDR1 and CDR2: SGHTA and FQGTGA. The CDR3 spells CASSFIPFRGRKYEQYF. In DNA form, the CDR3 reads TGTGCCAGCAGCTTTATCCCTTTTCGGGGCCGAAAATACGAGCAGTACTTC. Supplemented by reference TRBV7-3 and TRBJ2-7, the full variable domain reads GAGVSQTPSNKVTEKGKYVELRCDPISGHTALYWYRQSLGQGPEFLIYFQGTGAADDSGLPNDRFFAVRPEGSVSTLKIQRTERGDSAVYLCASSFIPFRGRKYEQYFGPGTRLTVT.

This clonotype was recorded many times. This chain connects TRBV12-5 to TRBJ2-1; no firm D call. The CDR3 covers 15 residues. Germline lookup yields CDR1 LGHNT and CDR2 FRNRAP. Between the trimmed V and J ends, which lost 1 base and 7 bases, there was a span of 14 bases. The CDR3 region is CASGLALTGYNEQFF. The CDR3 DNA follows: TGTGCTAGTGGTTTGGCCCTGACTGGGTATAATGAGCAGTTCTTC.

This clonotype was recorded many times. The chain recombines TRBV5-1 with TRBJ1-2, with D unresolved. This CDR3 comprises 17 residues. CDR1 and CDR2 (germline): SGHRS, YFSETQ. The V gene lost 3 bases and the J gene lost 0 bases, with 18 bases spanning the gap. CDR3 sequence reads: CASSYIPSPTANYGYTF. CDR3 in DNA: TGCGCCAGCAGCTATATCCCCTCGCCAACCGCTAACTATGGCTACACCTTC.

This clonotype was seen only a few times. This may arise from a read error, as a much more abundant clone is one base away. The genes are TRBV2 and TRBJ1-1; D possibly corresponds to TRBD1 (5 bases). Per germline, CDR1 SNHLY and CDR2 FYNNEI. V lost 7 bases to trimming and J lost 5 bases, with 14 bases between them. The CDR3 has 13 amino acids. CDR3 bases: TGTGCCAGCAACGTTATAGGGGATACTGAAGCTTTCTTT. The encoded protein is CASNVIGDTEAFF.

A few counts support this clonotype. The rearrangement links TRBV3-1 to TRBJ1-3; the D gene is possibly TRBD1 (6 bases). CDR3 length equals 16 residues. The V end was cut by 4 bases, the J end by 0 bases, with 13 bases between. CDR1 and CDR2 (germline): LGHDT, YNNKEL (reference sequence). CDR3 in DNA: TGTGCCAGCAGCCCGTACGAGGACAGCTCTGGAAACACCATATATTTT. Translating it yields CASSPYEDSSGNTIYF.

The DNA of the CDR3 is TGTGCCATCAGTGAGGGTGAGGGGGGCACTGAAGCTTTCTTT. It specifies CAISEGEGGTEAFF. The genes are TRBV10-3 and TRBJ1-1; possibly TRBD1 for D (6 bases). Germline V CDR1 and CDR2: ENHRY, SYGVKD. The CDR3 has 14 amino acids. The V and J ends lost 2 bases and 4 bases respectively, with 11 bases between them.

This chain joins TRBV28 and TRBJ2-4, with 12 bases lining up with TRBD2. J was trimmed by 8 bases and V by 6 bases; bases with no gene match: 8. Germline loops: CDR1 MDHEN, CDR2 SYDVKM. CDR3 length equals 15 residues. The CDR3 sequence: CASRLGTSGWDIQYF. The DNA of the CDR3 is TGTGCCAGCAGGCTTGGGACTAGCGGGTGGGACATTCAGTACTTC.

On this clonotype: The CDR3 does not close with the conserved phenylalanine or tryptophan, likely indicating a read error. The chain uses TRBV2 and TRBJ1-6; 7 bases agree with TRBD1. With V trimmed by 6 bases and J by 9 bases, 14 bases remained unmatched. The CDR3 has 16 amino acids. The V gene's germline CDR1 is SNHLY and CDR2 FYNNEI. The CDR3 protein is CASSRDGQGVGSPLHV. The CDR3 region has the DNA TGTGCCAGCAGCCGAGATGGCCAGGGGGTAGGTTCACCCCTCCACGTT.

This clonotype was picked up a small number of times. In nucleotides, the CDR3 is TGTGCCAGCCGGGACTACGGGACAGATACGCAGTATTTT. Protein: CASRDYGTDTQYF. V gene TRBV5-4 combines with J gene TRBJ2-3; TRBD2 aligns across 7 bases. CDR1 and CDR2 (germline): SGHNT, YYREEE (reference sequence). The length of the CDR3 is 13 residues. V lost 7 bases to trimming and J lost 3 bases; unmatched junction nucleotides: 5.

This sequence joins TRBV7-9 and TRBJ1-3; TRBD1 agrees at 8 bases. This CDR3 region has 15 residues. J gave up 4 bases and V 3 bases, and 5 bases lay outside the gene matches. Germline lookup yields CDR1 SEHNR and CDR2 FQNEAQ (reference sequence). DNA for the CDR3: TGTGCCAGCAGCTTGGTAGGACAGGGCGGAAACACCATATATTTT. It is translated as CASSLVGQGGNTIYF.

This clonotype was counted many times. The V call is TRBV3-1, the J call TRBJ2-5; no clear D. The CDR3 spans 12 residues. CDR1 is LGHDT and CDR2 is YNNKEL in the germline V gene (reference sequence). The V end lost 1 base, the J end lost 3 bases, and 3 bases lay between the germline ends. Here the CDR3 reads CASSQVKETQYF. The CDR3 nucleotides read TGTGCCAGCAGCCAAGTAAAAGAGACCCAGTACTTC.